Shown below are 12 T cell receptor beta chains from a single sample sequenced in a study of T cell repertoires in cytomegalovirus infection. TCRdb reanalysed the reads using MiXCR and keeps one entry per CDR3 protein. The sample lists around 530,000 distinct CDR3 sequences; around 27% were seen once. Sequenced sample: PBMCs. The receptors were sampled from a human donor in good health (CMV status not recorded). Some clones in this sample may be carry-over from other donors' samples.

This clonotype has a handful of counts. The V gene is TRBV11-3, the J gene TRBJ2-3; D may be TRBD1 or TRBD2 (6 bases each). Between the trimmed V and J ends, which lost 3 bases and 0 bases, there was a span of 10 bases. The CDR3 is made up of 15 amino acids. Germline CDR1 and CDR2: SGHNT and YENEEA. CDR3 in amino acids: CASSFRGHSTDTQYF. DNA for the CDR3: TGTGCCAGCAGCTTCCGGGGGCACAGCACAGATACGCAGTATTTT.

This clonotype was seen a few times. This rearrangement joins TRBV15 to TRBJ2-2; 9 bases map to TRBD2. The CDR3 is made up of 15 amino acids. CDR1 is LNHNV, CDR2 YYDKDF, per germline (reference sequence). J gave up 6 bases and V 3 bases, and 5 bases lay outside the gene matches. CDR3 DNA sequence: TGTGCCACCAGCAGCATTAGCGGGAGAGCCGGGGAGCTGTTTTTT. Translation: CATSSISGRAGELFF.

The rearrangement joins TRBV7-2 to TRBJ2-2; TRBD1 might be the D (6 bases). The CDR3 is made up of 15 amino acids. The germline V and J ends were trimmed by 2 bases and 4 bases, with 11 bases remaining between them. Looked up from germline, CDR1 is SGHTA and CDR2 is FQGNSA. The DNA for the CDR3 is TGTGCCAGCAGCTTAAGACAGGAGCCCACCGGGGAGCTGTTTTTT. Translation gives CASSLRQEPTGELFF.

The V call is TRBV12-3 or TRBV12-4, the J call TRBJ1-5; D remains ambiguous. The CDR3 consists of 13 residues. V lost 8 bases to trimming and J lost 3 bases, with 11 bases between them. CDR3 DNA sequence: TGTGCCAGCGCGGGTAGACTCAATCAGCCCCAGCATTTT. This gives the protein CASAGRLNQPQHF.

The CDR3 coding sequence is TGTGCCACCGTTCCACCTGGCACTTCGAGGGGAGATACGCAGTATTTT. This gives the protein CATVPPGTSRGDTQYF. The chain is built from TRBV28 and TRBJ2-3; tentatively, D is TRBD1 or TRBD2 (5 bases each). Trimming pared 10 bases from V and 5 bases from J, leaving 25 bases between. Germline assignment: CDR1 MDHEN and CDR2 SYDVKM. This CDR3 is built from 16 residues.

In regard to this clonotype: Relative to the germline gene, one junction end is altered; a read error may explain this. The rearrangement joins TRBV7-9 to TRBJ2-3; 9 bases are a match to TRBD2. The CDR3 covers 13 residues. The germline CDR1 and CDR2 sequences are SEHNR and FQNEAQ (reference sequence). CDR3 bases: TGTGCCAGCTGCTTAGCGGGGGAGGATACGCAGTATTTT. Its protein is CASCLAGEDTQYF. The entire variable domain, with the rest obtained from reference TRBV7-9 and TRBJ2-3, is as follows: DTGVSQNPRHKITKRGQNVTFRCDPISEHNRLYWYRQTLGQGPEFLTYFQNEAQLEKSRLLSDRFSAERPKGSFSTLEIQRTEQGDSAMYLCASCLAGEDTQYFGPGTRLTVL.

CDR3 sequence (DNA): TGTGCCAGCAGCCAAGTAGTGACTAGCAAGAACAATGAGCAGTTCTTC. Translated: CASSQVVTSKNNEQFF. This sequence joins TRBV3-1 and TRBJ2-1; 7 bases are shared with TRBD2. CDR1 LGHDT and CDR2 YNNKEL come from the germline V gene (reference sequence). The CDR3 contains 16 residues. V lost 1 base, J lost 5 bases, and 8 bases stayed unmatched.

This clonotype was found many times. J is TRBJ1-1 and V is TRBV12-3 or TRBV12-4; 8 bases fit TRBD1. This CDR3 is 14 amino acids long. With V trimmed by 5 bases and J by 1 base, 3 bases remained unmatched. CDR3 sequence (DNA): TGTGCCAGCAGTGGGACAGGCCGGAACACTGAAGCTTTCTTT. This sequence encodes CASSGTGRNTEAFF.

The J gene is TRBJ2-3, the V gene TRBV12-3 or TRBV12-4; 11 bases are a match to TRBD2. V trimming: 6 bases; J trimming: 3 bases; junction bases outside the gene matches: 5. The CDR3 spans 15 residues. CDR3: CASSLTSGTTDTQYF. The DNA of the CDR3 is TGTGCCAGCAGCCTGACTAGCGGGACTACAGATACGCAGTATTTT.

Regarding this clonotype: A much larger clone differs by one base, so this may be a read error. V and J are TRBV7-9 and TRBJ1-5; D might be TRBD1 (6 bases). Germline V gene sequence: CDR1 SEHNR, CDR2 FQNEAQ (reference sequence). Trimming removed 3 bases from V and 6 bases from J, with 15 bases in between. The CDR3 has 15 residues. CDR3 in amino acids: CASSFDLGAGQPQHF. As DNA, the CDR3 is TGTGCCAGCAGCTTCGATTTGGGGGCCGGTCAGCCCCAGCATTTT. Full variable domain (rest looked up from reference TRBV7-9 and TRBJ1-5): DTGVSQNPRHKITKRGQNVTFRCDPISEHNRLYWYRQTLGQGPEFLTYFQNEAQLEKSRLLSDRFSAERPKGSFSTLEIQRTEQGDSAMYLCASSFDLGAGQPQHFGDGTRLSIL.

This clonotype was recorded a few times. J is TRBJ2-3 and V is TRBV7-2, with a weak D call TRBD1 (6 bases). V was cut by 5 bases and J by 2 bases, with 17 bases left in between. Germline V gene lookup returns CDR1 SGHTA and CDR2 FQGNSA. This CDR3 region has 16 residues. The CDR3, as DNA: TGTGCCAGCAGCATCTTCGGACAGCCAAACACAGATACGCAGTATTTT. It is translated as CASSIFGQPNTDTQYF.

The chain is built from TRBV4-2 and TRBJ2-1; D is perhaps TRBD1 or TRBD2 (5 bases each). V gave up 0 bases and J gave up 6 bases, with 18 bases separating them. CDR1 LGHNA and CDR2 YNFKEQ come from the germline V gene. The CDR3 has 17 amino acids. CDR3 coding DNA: TGTGCCAGCAGCCAAGAGCAGGGAGTAGGTTTTTTCAATGAGCAGTTCTTC. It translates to CASSQEQGVGFFNEQFF.